This TCR beta chain was recorded in a study of response to subunit inactivated influenza vaccine. Points from the study as a whole: Each seasonal flu vaccination may recruit only limited new T cells, authors suggested.

The CDR3 has 15 amino acids. CDR1 is MDHEN, CDR2 SYDVKM, per germline. The ends were cut back, 1 base at V and 2 bases at J, with 9 bases in the middle. Each CDR3 protein gets one entry after TCRdb re-called the RT-PCR reads with MiXCR. This table has 700,000 to 900,000 distinct CDR3 sequences, less than 25% appearing once. Comments on this clonotype: Its antigen is not identified.

This sequence was found in a man aged 50-60 years who received an inactivated influenza vaccine. This material consisted of PBMCs from blood, taken roughly 5 days after vaccination. This chain connects TRBV28 to TRBJ1-3; unclear D gene. CDR3 DNA sequence: TGTGCCAGCAGTTTATTATCCGGGACTGGAAACACCATATATTTT. Translation: CASSLLSGTGNTIYF.